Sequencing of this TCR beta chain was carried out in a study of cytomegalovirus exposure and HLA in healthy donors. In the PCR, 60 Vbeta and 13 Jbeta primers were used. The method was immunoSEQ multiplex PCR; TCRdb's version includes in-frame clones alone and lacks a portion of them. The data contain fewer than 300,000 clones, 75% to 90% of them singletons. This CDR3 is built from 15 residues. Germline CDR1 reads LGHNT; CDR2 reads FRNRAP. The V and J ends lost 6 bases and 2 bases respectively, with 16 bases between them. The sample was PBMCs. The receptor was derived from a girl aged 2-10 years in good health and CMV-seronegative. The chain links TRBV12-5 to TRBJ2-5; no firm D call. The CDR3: CASGQKSAVQETQYF. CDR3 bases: TGTGCTAGTGGGCAAAAGAGCGCTGTACAAGAGACCCAGTACTTC.